Sequencing of this T cell receptor beta chain was carried out in a study of PD-1 blockade in mismatch repair-deficient tumors. A word on this clone: Its antigen is unknown.

The CDR3 has 15 residues. Between the trimmed V and J ends, which lost 0 bases and 0 bases, there was a span of 7 bases. CDR1 is SGDLS, CDR2 YYNGEE, per germline. Study conclusions and caveats: Rapid post-treatment expansion, then contraction, generally preceding radiologic response, marked tumor-resident clones.

Repertoires were generated with immunoSEQ multiplex PCR, while TCRdb's copy carries only in-frame clones and drops some. The table records some 85,000 clones, approximately 78% of them present only once. This receptor was obtained from an adult with mismatch repair-deficient cancer. The rearrangement links TRBV9 to TRBJ1-5; D is unresolved. Specimen: peripheral blood, collected 44 weeks after starting pembrolizumab. The CDR3 is CASSVGQNSNQPQHF. CDR3 nucleotide sequence: TGTGCCAGCAGCGTAGGGCAGAATAGCAATCAGCCCCAGCATTTT.